The 14 T cell receptor beta chains below come from one sample, sequenced in a study of beta chain features in type 1 diabetes. Study observations and caveats: In all four CD4+ subsets, TCRB CDR3 length was significantly, moderately reduced in type 1 diabetes.

Expressed TCRB transcripts were sequenced because the isolated RNA had all been reverse transcribed beforehand. TCRdb's copy holds only in-frame clones and misses some; the assay was immunoSEQ multiplex PCR. The repertoire has nearly 700,000 clones, roughly an eighth of them found once; the top ten carry approximately 0.02%. These receptors are not linked to any known antigen. The sample comprised naive CD4+ T cells from blood. These TCRs come from a young man with type 1 diabetes.

This clone was picked up a small number of times. The chain combines TRBV5-1 with TRBJ1-3; 8 bases line up with TRBD1. Germline assignment: CDR1 SGHRS and CDR2 YFSETQ. CDR3 length: 14 residues. V gave up 3 bases and J gave up 2 bases; unmatched junction bases: 1. The CDR3 DNA follows: TGCGCCAGCAGCTCGACAGGGGCTGGAAACACCATATATTTT. Translated, it gives CASSSTGAGNTIYF.

This clone was seen more than once but under ten times. This chain joins TRBV2 and TRBJ2-1, with 11 bases that match TRBD1. V shed 8 bases and J 2 bases; nucleotides not matched to a gene: 5. The CDR3 consists of 15 residues. Germline assignment: CDR1 SNHLY and CDR2 FYNNEI. This CDR3 reads CASLPGQGAYNEQFF. In nucleotides, the CDR3 is TGTGCCAGCTTACCGGGACAGGGGGCCTACAATGAGCAGTTCTTC. Together with reference TRBV2 and TRBJ2-1, the CDR3 gives the full variable domain: EPEVTQTPSHQVTQMGQEVILRCVPISNHLYFYWYRQILGQKVEFLVSFYNNEISEKSEIFDDQFSVERPDGSNFTLKIRSTKLEDSAMYFCASLPGQGAYNEQFFGPGTRLTVL.

In this sample, this clone turned up a few times. The chain links TRBV10-3 to TRBJ2-1, with 7 bases identical to TRBD2. Trimming at V came to 0 bases and at J to 6 bases, leaving 2 bases not matched to a gene. The CDR3 spans 14 residues. Germline V gene data show CDR1 as ENHRY and CDR2 as SYGVKD. The CDR3 DNA is TGTGCCATCAGTGAGTCGACTAGCATCAATGAGCAGTTCTTC. As protein: CAISESTSINEQFF.

This clone was found a few times. The chain carries TRBV6-1 and TRBJ2-7, with TRBD1 matching 8 bases. Germline CDR1 is MNHNS and CDR2 is SASEGT. The CDR3 is 13 amino acids. With V trimmed by 4 bases and J by 2 bases, 1 base remained unmatched. In DNA, the CDR3 is TGTGCCAGCAGTGTCAGGGGGCCCTACGAGCAGTACTTC. The encoded protein is CASSVRGPYEQYF.

This clone came up a few times. The J gene is TRBJ1-1, the V gene TRBV29-1; D is possibly TRBD1 (5 bases). The CDR3 has 13 amino acids. Germline V gene sequence: CDR1 SQVTM, CDR2 ANQGSEA. Trimming left V 6 bases short and J 5 bases short, with 16 bases between. The CDR3 coding sequence is TGCAGCGTGGGGGACGGCGGGAGGACTGAAGCTTTCTTT. Its protein product is CSVGDGGRTEAFF. Drawing the rest from reference TRBV29-1 and TRBJ1-1, the complete variable domain is SAVISQKPSRDICQRGTSLTIQCQVDSQVTMMFWYRQQPGQSLTLIATANQGSEATYESGFVIDKFPISRPNLTFSTLTVSNMSPEDSSIYLCSVGDGGRTEAFFGQGTRLTVV.

CDR3 region: CASSLGQDSSYEQYF. The CDR3 DNA is TGTGCCAGCAGCTTGGGGCAGGATAGCTCCTACGAGCAGTACTTC. This chain joins TRBV5-4 and TRBJ2-7; D gene unclear. The CDR3 consists of 15 residues. CDR1 SGHNT and CDR2 YYREEE come from the germline V gene (reference sequence). V lost 0 bases and J lost 0, with 10 bases in between. The whole variable domain, remainder taken from reference TRBV5-4 and TRBJ2-7, is ETGVTQSPTHLIKTRGQQVTLRCSSQSGHNTVSWYQQALGQGPQFIFQYYREEENGRGNFPPRFSGLQFPNYSSELNVNALELDDSALYLCASSLGQDSSYEQYFGPGTRLTVT.

This clone has a handful of counts. This chain joins TRBV6-1 and TRBJ2-7, with TRBD1 matching 7 bases. Germline CDR1 and CDR2: MNHNS and SASEGT. The V and J ends lost 3 bases and 0 bases, in that order; junction bases with no gene match: 5. CDR3 length equals 15 residues. CDR3 sequence (DNA): TGTGCCAGCAGTGACCTGACAGGGAGCTCCTACGAGCAGTACTTC. It encodes CASSDLTGSSYEQYF.

This clone was detected only a few times. The chain links TRBV6-4 to TRBJ1-1, with D hard to call. Germline CDR1 and CDR2: MRHNA and SNTAGT. Trimming pared 4 bases from V and 0 bases from J, leaving 6 bases between. The CDR3 totals 13 residues. The CDR3 sequence: CASSGTLNTEAFF. The CDR3 nucleotides read TGTGCCAGCAGTGGCACTTTGAACACTGAAGCTTTCTTT.

This chain uses TRBV7-9 with TRBJ1-6; 7 positions match TRBD1. This CDR3 region has 14 residues. Germline CDR1 reads SEHNR; CDR2 reads FQNEAQ (reference sequence). The junction had 7 bases not matched to a gene; V was cut back by 4 bases and J by 10 bases. The CDR3 here is CASSSDREKSPLHF. CDR3 DNA sequence: TGTGCCAGCAGCTCAGACAGGGAAAAGTCACCCCTCCACTTT. The full variable domain, in which reference TRBV7-9 and TRBJ1-6 provide the parts outside the CDR3, is DTGVSQNPRHKITKRGQNVTFRCDPISEHNRLYWYRQTLGQGPEFLTYFQNEAQLEKSRLLSDRFSAERPKGSFSTLEIQRTEQGDSAMYLCASSSDREKSPLHFGNGTRLTVT.

There are a few counts of this clone. The genes are TRBV7-9 and TRBJ2-6; D gene uncertain. CDR1 is SEHNR and CDR2 is FQNEAQ in the germline V gene (reference sequence). The CDR3 has 14 residues. V was clipped by 5 bases and J by 3 bases, with 8 bases between them. CDR3 bases: TGTGCCAGCAGCATTAGTGGTGGGGCCAACGTCCTGACTTTC. It translates to CASSISGGANVLTF.

This clone has more than one count but fewer than ten. Within the sample, other DNA sequences also encode this same CDR3. The gene calls are TRBV30 and TRBJ2-5; no reliable D call. Germline CDR1 reads GTSNPN; CDR2 reads SVGIG (reference sequence). The V end was cut by 5 bases, the J end by 5 bases, with 12 bases between. This CDR3 spans 12 amino acids. CDR3 DNA: TGTGCCTGGTCCCGGATCGGGGAGACCCAGTACTTC. It specifies CAWSRIGETQYF.

The chain couples TRBV27 to TRBJ2-7, with D perhaps given as TRBD1 or TRBD2 (5 bases each). The CDR3 runs to 14 residues. Between the trimmed V and J ends, which lost 8 bases and 2 bases, there was a span of 16 bases. Looked up from germline, CDR1 is MNHEY and CDR2 is SMNVEV (reference sequence). CDR3 residues: CASGTGTLTYEQYF. For the CDR3, the DNA is TGTGCCAGCGGGACCGGGACGTTGACCTACGAGCAGTACTTC.

V gene TRBV11-3 combines with J gene TRBJ2-1; unclear D gene. Trimming shortened V by 8 bases and J by 0 bases, and 8 bases separated the two germline ends. The CDR3 totals 13 residues. The germline CDR1 and CDR2 sequences are SGHNT and YENEEA. The CDR3 nucleotides read TGTGCCAGCGGCAGTAGCTCCTACAATGAGCAGTTCTTC. Encoded protein: CASGSSSYNEQFF.

J is TRBJ2-5 and V is TRBV13, with D uncertain. CDR1 and CDR2 (germline): PRHDT, FYEKMQ (reference sequence). With 1 base removed from V and 5 bases from J, the gap between germline ends came to 11 bases. CDR3 length: 14 residues. CDR3 protein: CASSLVGVSETQYF. DNA for the CDR3: TGTGCCAGCAGCTTAGTTGGGGTCTCGGAGACCCAGTACTTC.